The entry below describes one T cell receptor (beta chain). The antigen it recognizes is unknown. No base quality values were provided; no much bigger clone lies one nucleotide off. The germline V gene (reference sequence) yields MNHNY for CDR1 and SVGAGI for CDR2. The CDR3 holds 11 amino acids from the cysteine to the phenylalanine. Of all the DNA, just the CDR3 is kept, 33 bases in frame from base 1. The V and J ends are trimmed by 4 bases and 7 bases, leaving 4 bases between them. The immunoSEQ Assay, a bias-controlled multiplex PCR, was used to amplify TCRbeta CDR3 regions from genomic DNA. In the authors' own workflow: The number of nucleated cells in each sample was estimated by amplification of reference gene primers within the assay. To quantify the absolute abundance of each unique TCRbeta CDR3 rearrangement, sequence reads were collapsed and filtered. For each sample, productive Simpson clonality was calculated by taking the square root of Simpson's diversity index across productive rearrangements. TCRdb mirrors the immuneACCESS table, restricted to in-frame sequences. Some clones are absent from its copies; in checked studies, under half trace to an unresolved V gene, and the reason for the others is unknown. The DNA gave D and trimming, while V, J and clone size come from that table. Across this sample there are 240,000 or so clones, with approximately 84% seen only once. The ten largest clones add up to 3.3% of the sample.

The sample originates from a study of blood T cell repertoires in COVID-19 (TCRdb year 2020). Regarding the study in general: Collaborator samples came from the United States, Italy and Spain and covered acute and convalescent phases of COVID-19. The material from the prospective study consisted of cDNA or gDNA derived from T cells, B-cell-depleted T cells, or PBMCs. The dataset comprised deeply sampled blood TCRbeta repertoires from subjects exposed to, actively infected with, or recovered from COVID-19. A freely available public database, intended as a resource for researchers studying the immune response to SARS-CoV-2, is where the repertoires were released. Samples were obtained from the ongoing ImmuneRACE study (first 160 participants) and from some 1,300 subjects provided by 6 global collaborators. A de-identified subject ID, COVID-19 status, age in years and sex were almost always included in the sample metadata. Where HLA class I and class II types were available, the types were taken from metadata supplied by the sample provider, not from assay-based typing.

Findings and caveats that apply to the study as a whole: How much clinical and demographic metadata was included differed by source and by participant, and the metadata was provided uncurated.

Participants in the prospective study were enrolled through a virtual design, were aged 18 to 89 years, and lived in roughly 24 United States geographic areas. In the prospective study, cohorts were assigned on the basis of participant-reported clinical history obtained from a screening survey and a study questionnaire. In the prospective study, mobile phlebotomists collected whole blood, serum and a nasopharyngeal or oropharyngeal swab from each participant. Additional blood draws and questionnaires over an approximately 2-month period could optionally be provided by prospective study participants. Blood samples from the prospective study were shipped frozen or at room temperature prior to DNA extraction.

This chain is built from TRBV6-6 and TRBJ2-2, with no reliable assignment of the D segment. Sequencing input: PBMCs or T cells enriched from blood (not recorded which). The clonotype originates from a woman aged 40 to 50 with acute COVID-19. The CDR3 reads CASSSGGELFF. The nucleotide sequence is TGTGCCAGCAGTTCGGGCGGGGAGCTGTTTTTT.